The 11 T cell receptor beta chains listed next were all sequenced from one sample in a study of T-cell memory formation after mild COVID-19. MiXCR, run by TCRdb on the 5' RACE reads, gives a single entry per CDR3 protein. Of fewer than 250,000 distinct CDR3 sequences in the sample, 15% are singletons; the top ten hold 2.1%. Sequencing used PBMCs or a T cell subset sorted from them (not recorded which). Receptor source: an adult woman who had mild COVID-19 (a few samples of this study predate the infection). Cell type and time point are not known.

This clonotype was counted only a few times. V gene TRBV4-2 combines with J gene TRBJ1-3; possibly TRBD1 for D (6 bases). This CDR3 region has 15 residues. Trimming shortened V by 0 bases and J by 2 bases, and 8 bases separated the two germline ends. Germline V gene lookup returns CDR1 LGHNA and CDR2 YNFKEQ. CDR3 DNA sequence: TGTGCCAGCAGCCAAGATTGGGGGCCTGGAAACACCATATATTTT. Its translation is CASSQDWGPGNTIYF.

V gene TRBV29-1 combines with J gene TRBJ2-3, with 8 bases that match TRBD2. Per germline, CDR1 SQVTM and CDR2 ANQGSEA. This CDR3 contains 14 residues. Unmatched junction bases numbered 5, after V lost 6 bases and J lost 0 bases. For the CDR3, the DNA is TGCAGCGTCTTGCGGGGGGCTAGCACAGATACGCAGTATTTT. This gives the protein CSVLRGASTDTQYF.

There are many counts of this clonotype. The chain is built from TRBV6-5 and TRBJ1-6; 8 bases align to TRBD1. The CDR3 contains 15 residues. V dropped 0 bases and J dropped 9; count of bases not matched to a gene: 4. CDR1 and CDR2 (germline): MNHEY, SVGAGI. The CDR3 loop is CASSYSRQGSSPLHF. CDR3 nucleotide sequence: TGTGCCAGCAGTTACTCAAGACAGGGGAGTTCACCCCTCCACTTT.

In this sample, this clonotype turned up many times. The chain has TRBV12-3 or TRBV12-4 and TRBJ2-5, with D perhaps assigned TRBD1 or TRBD2 (5 bases each). The CDR3 length is 13 residues. Deletions cut 3 bases from V and 4 bases from J, with 9 bases between. In nucleotides, the CDR3 is TGTGCCAGCAGTTTCGGGGCGGGAGAGACCCAGTACTTC. This codes for CASSFGAGETQYF.

This clonotype occurred a few times. The rearrangement joins TRBV12-3 or TRBV12-4 to TRBJ1-4; D is possibly TRBD1 (5 bases). This CDR3 comprises 13 residues. Trimming left V 3 bases short and J 11 bases short, with 13 bases between. CDR3 nucleotides: TGTGCCAGCAGTTTCGGAAATGGGGGTAAACTGTTTTTT. Its translation is CASSFGNGGKLFF.

A few counts support this clonotype. The chain couples TRBV7-9 to TRBJ1-1, with 7 bases identical to TRBD1. The CDR3 spans 14 residues. With 5 bases clipped from V and 10 bases from J, the junction kept 13 bases outside the gene matches. Germline V gives CDR1 SEHNR, CDR2 FQNEAQ (reference sequence). CDR3 sequence reads: CASSLQGQSAGAFF. The CDR3 DNA follows: TGTGCCAGCAGCCTCCAGGGACAGTCGGCTGGAGCTTTCTTT. The full variable domain, in which reference TRBV7-9 and TRBJ1-1 provide the parts outside the CDR3, is DTGVSQNPRHKITKRGQNVTFRCDPISEHNRLYWYRQTLGQGPEFLTYFQNEAQLEKSRLLSDRFSAERPKGSFSTLEIQRTEQGDSAMYLCASSLQGQSAGAFFGQGTRLTVV.

The chain combines TRBV18 with TRBJ2-1; 10 bases fit TRBD2. Germline V gives CDR1 KGHSH, CDR2 LQKENI. The CDR3 has 17 amino acids. V trimming: 3 bases; J trimming: 2 bases; junction bases outside the gene matches: 7. This CDR3 reads CASSPPRTSGTYNEQFF. In DNA, the CDR3 is TGTGCCAGCTCACCCCCCCGGACTAGCGGCACCTACAATGAGCAGTTCTTC.

The chain combines TRBV6-1 with TRBJ1-1; D is unresolved. Germline V CDR1 and CDR2: MNHNS, SASEGT. V was cut by 5 bases and J by 10 bases, with 17 bases left in between. CDR3 size: 13 residues. CDR3 region: CASSTQRTEGAFF. The CDR3, as DNA: TGTGCCAGCAGTACTCAAAGGACGGAGGGAGCTTTCTTT.

This clonotype appeared a few times. J is TRBJ2-3 and V is TRBV12-3 or TRBV12-4, with D hard to call. The CDR3 runs to 16 residues. Trimming removed 1 base from V and 5 bases from J, with 16 bases in between. The CDR3: CASSLGAGKWVDTQYF. CDR3 DNA: TGTGCCAGCAGTTTAGGAGCAGGAAAATGGGTAGATACGCAGTATTTT.

The gene calls are TRBV3-1 and TRBJ2-2, with a possible D match to TRBD2 (5 bases). Germline CDR1 and CDR2: LGHDT and YNNKEL (reference sequence). The CDR3 runs 15 residues. V was shortened by 5 bases and J by 1 base, with 11 bases between the two germline ends. CDR3 protein: CASSYGILNTGELFF. As DNA, the CDR3 is TGTGCCAGCAGCTACGGGATTCTGAACACCGGGGAGCTGTTTTTT.

The table lists this clonotype with many counts. CDR3 sequence reads: CASSPGTGLNYEQYF. Written as DNA, the CDR3 is TGTGCCAGCAGCCCCGGGACAGGGCTTAACTACGAGCAGTACTTC. The chain recombines TRBV27 with TRBJ2-7; TRBD1 matches at 9 bases. This CDR3 spans 15 amino acids. V gave up 6 bases and J gave up 3 bases; unmatched junction bases: 9. CDR1 is MNHEY and CDR2 is SMNVEV in the germline V gene (reference sequence).